Listed here are 17 T cell receptor beta chains from one sample, sequenced in a study of STAT5B mutations in CD4+ large granular lymphocyte leukemia. Method: immunoSEQ multiplex PCR; TCRdb's copy keeps in-frame clones and lacks some. The sample has about 35,000 clones; more than 75% are singletons. Material for sequencing was CD4+ T cells from blood buffy coats. The receptors here all came from a human donor in good health.

This chain joins TRBV30 and TRBJ2-1; no clear D. The germline V gene has CDR1 GTSNPN and CDR2 SVGIG (reference sequence). Trimming pared 1 base from V and 8 bases from J, leaving 6 bases between. The CDR3 spans 11 residues. The CDR3 is CAWSATDEQFF. CDR3 nucleotides: TGTGCCTGGAGTGCGACCGATGAGCAGTTCTTC. Looking up the rest from reference TRBV30 and TRBJ2-1 gives the full variable domain: SQTIHQWPATLVQPVGSPLSLECTVEGTSNPNLYWYRQAAGRGLQLLFYSVGIGQISSEVPQNLSASRPQDRQFILSSKKLLLSDSGFYLCAWSATDEQFFGPGTRLTVL.

CDR3 sequence reads: CASSQGGASGRKTQYF. Written as DNA, the CDR3 is TGTGCCAGCAGCCAAGGTGGAGCTAGCGGGAGAAAGACCCAGTACTTC. This chain uses TRBV14 with TRBJ2-5; TRBD2 aligns across 10 bases. The CDR3 contains 16 residues. Germline V gene lookup returns CDR1 SGHDN and CDR2 FVKESK. Trimming removed 1 base from V and 6 bases from J; junction bases left unmatched: 8.

Here the CDR3 DNA reads TGCGCCAGCAGTCGTACGGCCAGCTCCTACGAGCAGTACTTC. The encoded protein is CASSRTASSYEQYF. The J gene is TRBJ2-7, the V gene TRBV5-1, with D uncertain. Germline V gene lookup returns CDR1 SGHRS and CDR2 YFSETQ. V lost 5 bases to trimming and J lost 0 bases, with 12 bases between them. This CDR3 region has 14 residues.

This chain uses TRBV19 with TRBJ2-1, with D possibly matching TRBD1 (6 bases). V lost 5 bases, J lost 5 bases, and 16 bases lay in between. The V gene's germline CDR1 is LNHDA and CDR2 SQIVND (reference sequence). The CDR3 length is 15 residues. The CDR3 DNA sequence: TGTGCCAGTAGTGTCCACCCGACAGGTAACAATGAGCAGTTCTTC. It yields the protein CASSVHPTGNNEQFF.

This clone was counted between two and nine times. The chain links TRBV5-1 to TRBJ1-1; perhaps TRBD1 as D (6 bases). CDR1 and CDR2 from the germline V gene are SGHRS and YFSETQ. This CDR3 is 15 amino acids long. With 0 bases removed from V and 2 bases from J, the gap between germline ends came to 11 bases. The CDR3 spells CASSLAPDRNTEAFF. CDR3 DNA: TGCGCCAGCAGCTTGGCCCCGGACAGAAACACTGAAGCTTTCTTT.

The chain links TRBV2 to TRBJ1-1, with TRBD1 matching 7 bases. Looked up from germline, CDR1 is SNHLY and CDR2 is FYNNEI. Trimming removed 1 base from V and 4 bases from J; junction bases left unmatched: 3. The CDR3 is 14 residues long. This CDR3 is CASSEGDSGTEAFF. DNA of the CDR3: TGTGCCAGCAGTGAAGGGGACAGTGGCACTGAAGCTTTCTTT. The entire variable domain, with the rest obtained from reference TRBV2 and TRBJ1-1, is as follows: EPEVTQTPSHQVTQMGQEVILRCVPISNHLYFYWYRQILGQKVEFLVSFYNNEISEKSEIFDDQFSVERPDGSNFTLKIRSTKLEDSAMYFCASSEGDSGTEAFFGQGTRLTVV.

DNA for the CDR3: TGCGCCAGCAGCCCGGGACAGGGTTCGCCGGGCGAAAAACTGTTTTTT. Translation: CASSPGQGSPGEKLFF. V is TRBV5-1 and J is TRBJ1-4; 9 bases are shared with TRBD1. J gave up 8 bases and V 4 bases, and 12 bases lay outside the gene matches. This CDR3 comprises 16 residues. CDR1 and CDR2 from the germline V gene are SGHRS and YFSETQ.

The rearrangement links TRBV30 to TRBJ1-5, with 8 bases identical to TRBD1. J lost 7 bases, V lost 0 bases, and 2 bases had no gene match. This CDR3 region has 13 residues. CDR1 is GTSNPN, CDR2 SVGIG, per germline (reference sequence). The CDR3 region has the DNA TGTGCCTGGAGTGTGGCAGGGGGCCAGCCCCAGCATTTT. It translates to CAWSVAGGQPQHF.

The V call is TRBV9, the J call TRBJ2-7, with D possibly matching TRBD1 (5 bases). Trimming stripped 0 bases from V and 0 bases from J, with 10 bases between. Per the germline V gene, CDR1 is SGDLS and CDR2 is YYNGEE. The CDR3 spans 15 residues. CDR3 protein: CASSVAPDSSYEQYF. In DNA, the CDR3 is TGTGCCAGCAGCGTAGCTCCAGACAGCTCCTACGAGCAGTACTTC.

This chain connects TRBV15 to TRBJ1-5, with a tentative D call TRBD1 (6 bases). Trimming removed 4 bases from V and 1 base from J, with 8 bases in between. Germline CDR1 is LNHNV and CDR2 is YYDKDF (reference sequence). The CDR3 is 14 amino acids. The CDR3 bases are TGTGCCACCAGCAAAGGGGGGAGCAATCAGCCCCAGCATTTT. This sequence encodes CATSKGGSNQPQHF.

The rearrangement uses TRBV10-1 and TRBJ2-7, with 8 positions matching TRBD2. The CDR3 sequence is 14 residues long. The trim removed 4 bases at V and 3 bases at J, leaving 5 bases unmatched. Germline V gives CDR1 WNHNN, CDR2 SYGVQD (reference sequence). The DNA of the CDR3 is TGCGCCAGCAGTGCAACGGGAGGGGTCTACGAGCAGTACTTC. Amino acids: CASSATGGVYEQYF.

V usage is TRBV6-1 and J usage is TRBJ2-1, with a weak D call TRBD2 (7 bases). Germline V gene lookup returns CDR1 MNHNS and CDR2 SASEGT. The CDR3 contains 14 residues. V lost 7 bases to trimming and J lost 9 bases, with 19 bases between them. The CDR3, as DNA: TGTGCCAGCAACCAGCCCGGGGGGCCGGGTGAGCAGTTCTTC. Translation: CASNQPGGPGEQFF.

This clone was seen only a few times. The chain links TRBV6-5 to TRBJ1-5; D is unclear. CDR3 length: 14 residues. Trimming cost V 0 bases and J 7 bases, with 10 bases left between them. Germline V lookup: CDR1 MNHEY, CDR2 SVGAGI. This chain's CDR3 is CASSYSSGDQPQHF. CDR3 sequence (DNA): TGTGCCAGCAGTTACTCTTCAGGAGACCAGCCCCAGCATTTT.

This clone was detected a few times. The CDR3 here is CASSDFKNTEAFF. CDR3 sequence (DNA): TGCGCCAGCAGTGATTTCAAGAACACTGAAGCTTTCTTT. The chain joins TRBV10-1 to TRBJ1-1; D remains unclear. From germline, CDR1 is WNHNN and CDR2 SYGVQD (reference sequence). The CDR3 extends over 13 amino acids. V lost 3 bases, J lost 1 base, and 6 bases lay in between.

This clone has only one observation. The chain employs TRBV5-1 and TRBJ2-7; no clear D gene. The ends were cut back, 0 bases at V and 1 base at J, with 8 bases in the middle. Germline CDR1 is SGHRS and CDR2 is YFSETQ. CDR3 length: 14 residues. The CDR3 spells CASSLVQSSYEQYF. For the CDR3, the DNA is TGCGCCAGCAGCTTGGTGCAGTCTTCCTACGAGCAGTACTTC.

The rearrangement uses TRBV9 and TRBJ2-1, with 8 bases aligning to TRBD1. CDR3 length: 14 residues. The V gene's germline CDR1 is SGDLS and CDR2 YYNGEE. V trimming: 2 bases; J trimming: 8 bases; junction bases outside the gene matches: 6. The CDR3 nucleotides read TGTGCCAGCAGCGTCCAGACAGGGGCGTATGAGCAGTTCTTC. Amino acids: CASSVQTGAYEQFF.

The V call is TRBV11-2, the J call TRBJ1-1; D call uncertain. Germline assignment: CDR1 SGHAT and CDR2 FQNNGV. The CDR3 has 15 amino acids. V was cut by 5 bases and J by 0 bases, with 13 bases left in between. CDR3 amino acids: CASSPIGGLNTEAFF. As DNA, the CDR3 is TGTGCCAGCAGCCCCATCGGAGGTCTGAACACTGAAGCTTTCTTT.